Listed here are 21 T cell receptor beta chains from one sample, sequenced in a study of CD8 T cells in ankylosing spondylitis. Notes on the study in general: One TCR beta motif, made up of eight or nine highly homologous variants, appeared characteristic of ankylosing spondylitis blood.

TCRdb processed the 5' RACE reads anew with MiXCR; each CDR3 protein has one entry. Of roughly 470,000 distinct CDR3 sequences in the sample, roughly 26% were seen once. Their recognized antigens are unknown. Sequenced: blood, either unsorted or a sorted T cell fraction (not recorded which). The receptors here all came from a male donor with ankylosing spondylitis.

The chain has TRBV18 and TRBJ1-3; a weak D match, TRBD1 (6 bases). The germline V gene has CDR1 KGHSH and CDR2 LQKENI. V lost 2 bases to trimming and J lost 0 bases, with 14 bases between them. CDR3 size: 17 residues. For the CDR3, the DNA is TGTGCCAGCTCACCAAGGGAGTGGGGGCTCTCTGGAAACACCATATATTTT. The encoded protein is CASSPREWGLSGNTIYF.

This rearrangement joins TRBV30 to TRBJ1-1, with D hard to call. V lost 5 bases and J lost 1, with 11 bases in between. This CDR3 comprises 13 residues. The germline CDR1 and CDR2 sequences are GTSNPN and SVGIG (reference sequence). The CDR3 loop is CAWCRTENTEAFF. For the CDR3, the DNA is TGTGCCTGGTGTAGGACCGAGAACACTGAAGCTTTCTTT.

This clonotype turned up a few times. The chain employs TRBV20-1 and TRBJ1-1; D gene unclear. The CDR3 is 13 amino acids. The germline V gene encodes CDR1 DFQATT and CDR2 SNEGSKA (reference sequence). The V gene lost 6 bases and the J gene lost 5 bases, with 16 bases spanning the gap. CDR3 in amino acids: CSAQLRVDTEAFF. The CDR3 DNA is TGCAGTGCCCAACTAAGGGTTGATACTGAAGCTTTCTTT.

This clonotype was seen once. V is TRBV11-2 and J is TRBJ1-1; unclear D gene. V was clipped by 1 base and J by 4 bases, with 10 bases between them. The CDR3 runs 14 residues. Germline-derived CDR1 and CDR2 are SGHAT and FQNNGV. This chain's CDR3 is CASSLGQTGTEAFF. CDR3 DNA: TGTGCCAGCAGCTTAGGCCAGACCGGCACTGAAGCTTTCTTT.

The rearrangement uses TRBV12-3 or TRBV12-4 and TRBJ2-7, with D perhaps TRBD2 (6 bases). Trimming took 6 bases from V and 6 from J, leaving 15 bases between them. The CDR3 is made up of 13 amino acids. CDR3 sequence: CASSFHGGGEQYF. For the CDR3, the DNA is TGTGCCAGCAGCTTCCACGGGGGAGGCGAGCAGTACTTC.

There are many counts of this clonotype. The chain links TRBV5-1 to TRBJ1-1, with D perhaps TRBD1 (6 bases). In germline, CDR1 is SGHRS, CDR2 YFSETQ. Trimming removed 3 bases at V and 5 bases at J, with 11 bases between. The CDR3 extends over 13 amino acids. CDR3 in amino acids: CASSSQGWTEAFF. The CDR3 coding sequence is TGCGCCAGCAGCTCACAGGGTTGGACTGAAGCTTTCTTT.

The J gene is TRBJ2-7, the V gene TRBV12-3 or TRBV12-4, with 9 bases fitting TRBD1. Trimming took 7 bases from V and 1 from J; bases not matched to a gene: 8. This CDR3 is 15 amino acids long. CDR3 in amino acids: CASKSRQGESYEQYF. Here the CDR3 DNA reads TGTGCCAGCAAAAGCCGACAGGGGGAATCCTACGAGCAGTACTTC.

This chain uses TRBV24-1 with TRBJ2-5; 8 bases are shared with TRBD1. The CDR3 length is 16 residues. The trim removed 0 bases at V and 5 bases at J, leaving 7 bases unmatched. The germline CDR1 and CDR2 sequences are KGHDR and SFDVKD. CDR3 in DNA: TGTGCCACCAGTGATTTGCGGACAGGGATGGCGGAGACCCAGTACTTC. Protein: CATSDLRTGMAETQYF.

This clonotype appeared many times. V usage is TRBV4-1 and J usage is TRBJ1-5; D might be TRBD1 (5 bases). This CDR3 is 16 amino acids long. V gave up 4 bases and J gave up 3 bases, with 16 bases separating them. CDR1 is MGHRA and CDR2 is YSYEKL in the germline V gene. Here the CDR3 DNA reads TGCGCCAGCAGCCCACGAGGGGCTTGGGTCAATCAGCCCCAGCATTTT. Its translation is CASSPRGAWVNQPQHF.

This clonotype has a handful of counts. The chain joins TRBV20-1 to TRBJ2-1; 11 bases align to TRBD2. Germline V gene lookup returns CDR1 DFQATT and CDR2 SNEGSKA (reference sequence). Trimming removed 3 bases from V and 5 bases from J; junction bases left unmatched: 6. The CDR3 is 15 residues long. CDR3 residues: CSARSLAGEHNEQFF. The CDR3 DNA reads TGCAGTGCTAGGTCACTAGCGGGAGAGCACAATGAGCAGTTCTTC.

This sequence joins TRBV29-1 and TRBJ1-2; a weak D match, TRBD1 (5 bases). Germline V gene lookup returns CDR1 SQVTM and CDR2 ANQGSEA. V dropped 6 bases and J dropped 9 bases, with 20 bases sitting between them. This CDR3 contains 13 residues. The CDR3 DNA reads as TGCAGCGTGCCCCGGGGGGGGGAATTGAGCTACACCTTC. This sequence encodes CSVPRGGELSYTF.

This clonotype was recorded many times. The chain links TRBV12-3 or TRBV12-4 to TRBJ1-2; 8 positions match TRBD1. The CDR3 consists of 15 residues. The V and J ends lost 5 bases and 3 bases, in that order; junction bases with no gene match: 8. The CDR3 DNA is TGTGCCAGCAGTCCTTGGGACAGGACGGACTATGGCTACACCTTC. Translated: CASSPWDRTDYGYTF.

This clonotype was seen a handful of times. This chain joins TRBV20-1 and TRBJ2-7, with a weak D call TRBD1 (5 bases). From germline, CDR1 is DFQATT and CDR2 SNEGSKA (reference sequence). The V end was cut by 3 bases, the J end by 3 bases, with 12 bases between. This CDR3 spans 13 amino acids. The CDR3 DNA is TGCAGTGCTAGTCAGGGCACGTTCTACGAGCAGTACGTC. This encodes CSASQGTFYEQYV.

The V gene is TRBV20-1, the J gene TRBJ2-7, with 11 bases matching TRBD2. Germline V gene data show CDR1 as DFQATT and CDR2 as SNEGSKA (reference sequence). The trim removed 3 bases at V and 1 base at J, leaving 5 bases unmatched. The CDR3 extends over 15 amino acids. CDR3 sequence (DNA): TGCAGTGCTAGCCCACTAGCGGGAGTGTCCTACGAGCAGTACTTC. As protein: CSASPLAGVSYEQYF.

The V and J genes are TRBV28 and TRBJ2-2; D assignment may be TRBD1 or TRBD2 (5 bases each). The CDR3 contains 14 residues. The V gene's germline CDR1 is MDHEN and CDR2 SYDVKM. V lost 7 bases and J lost 7, with 16 bases in between. For the CDR3, the DNA is TGTGCCAGCATCCTAAGAGGGGTCGGCGGGGAGCTGTTTTTT. Protein: CASILRGVGGELFF.

The chain has TRBV29-1 and TRBJ2-1, with 8 bases matching TRBD1. Trimming cost V 7 bases and J 3 bases; bases outside gene matches: 2. Germline values: CDR1 SQVTM, CDR2 ANQGSEA. The CDR3 consists of 12 residues. The CDR3 region is CSAGQGYNEQFF. The CDR3 DNA reads as TGCAGCGCCGGACAGGGCTACAATGAGCAGTTCTTC.

This clonotype occurred a few times. The chain recombines TRBV20-1 with TRBJ2-1; 10 nucleotides match TRBD2. The CDR3 spans 16 residues. With 1 base clipped from V and 8 bases from J, the junction kept 11 bases outside the gene matches. From germline, CDR1 is DFQATT and CDR2 SNEGSKA (reference sequence). CDR3 sequence reads: CSARGVASGSGYEQFF. DNA for the CDR3: TGCAGTGCTAGAGGGGTCGCTAGCGGGAGTGGGTATGAGCAGTTCTTC.

This clonotype occurred a few times. V gene TRBV4-1 combines with J gene TRBJ1-1, with D possibly being TRBD1 (6 bases). Germline V gives CDR1 MGHRA, CDR2 YSYEKL. The V and J ends lost 5 bases and 1 base respectively, with 14 bases between them. The CDR3 loop spans 15 amino acids. CDR3 sequence (DNA): TGCGCCAGCAGCAAAAGTCGGACAGCGAACACTGAAGCTTTCTTT. Its translation: CASSKSRTANTEAFF.

The chain is built from TRBV28 and TRBJ2-7, with 7 bases lining up with TRBD2. After removal of 2 bases from V and 0 bases from J, the junction contained 1 base not matched to a gene. CDR1 is MDHEN and CDR2 is SYDVKM in the germline V gene. This CDR3 contains 14 residues. As DNA, the CDR3 is TGTGCCAGCAGTTTAATAGCGGGCTCCTACGAGCAGTACTTC. Protein: CASSLIAGSYEQYF. Variable domain in full (rest from reference TRBV28 and TRBJ2-7): DVKVTQSSRYLVKRTGEKVFLECVQDMDHENMFWYRQDPGLGLRLIYFSYDVKMKEKGDIPEGYSVSREKKERFSLILESASTNQTSMYLCASSLIAGSYEQYFGPGTRLTVT.

The chain couples TRBV20-1 to TRBJ2-5; D remains unclear. Germline V gives CDR1 DFQATT, CDR2 SNEGSKA (reference sequence). V was shortened by 0 bases and J by 5 bases, with 13 bases between the two germline ends. This CDR3 contains 14 residues. The CDR3 spells CSARDLRASETQYF. In nucleotides, the CDR3 is TGCAGTGCTAGAGATCTAAGAGCGTCTGAGACCCAGTACTTC.

V is TRBV6-5 and J is TRBJ1-4, with D uncertain. Trimming shortened V by 4 bases and J by 6 bases, and 15 bases separated the two germline ends. The length of the CDR3 is 15 residues. From germline, CDR1 is MNHEY and CDR2 SVGAGI. CDR3 region: CASSLRGGGDEKLFF. DNA of the CDR3: TGTGCCAGCAGTTTACGGGGAGGCGGGGATGAAAAACTGTTTTTT.